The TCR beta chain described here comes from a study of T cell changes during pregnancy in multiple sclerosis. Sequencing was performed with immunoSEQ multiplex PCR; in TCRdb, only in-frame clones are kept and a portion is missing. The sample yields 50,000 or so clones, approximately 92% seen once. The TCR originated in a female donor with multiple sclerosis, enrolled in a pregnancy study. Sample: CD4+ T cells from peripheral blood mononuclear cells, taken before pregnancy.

This chain's CDR3 is CAWTGGDYGYTF. CDR3 coding DNA: TGTGCCTGGACAGGGGGCGACTATGGCTACACCTTC. The rearrangement uses TRBV30 and TRBJ1-2; TRBD1 aligns across 8 bases. Unmatched junction bases numbered 1, after V lost 4 bases and J lost 3 bases. The CDR3 spans 12 residues. CDR1 GTSNPN and CDR2 SVGIG come from the germline V gene (reference sequence).